What follows are 27 T cell receptor beta chains derived from one specimen sequenced in a study of blood T cell repertoires in COVID-19. Some clones are missing from TCRdb's copy, which holds only in-frame ones; the method was immunoSEQ multiplex PCR. The sample records some 81,000 clones, roughly 91% being singletons. Sequencing was done on a sample of peripheral blood. The source of these receptors is a woman in her forties or fifties in a cohort sampled during active COVID-19.

The rearrangement links TRBV7-8 to TRBJ2-5, with a possible D match to TRBD1 (6 bases). This CDR3 is built from 13 residues. The germline V gene has CDR1 SGHVS and CDR2 FQNEAQ. Trimming took 7 bases from V and 4 from J, leaving 13 bases between them. The CDR3 DNA follows: TGTGCCAGCAATACAGGGTCTCGAGAGACCCAGTACTTC. Amino acid sequence: CASNTGSRETQYF.

The chain uses TRBV15 and TRBJ2-5; TRBD2 matches 9 bases. Germline V gene data show CDR1 as LNHNV and CDR2 as YYDKDF (reference sequence). This CDR3 comprises 15 residues. V was clipped by 0 bases and J by 7 bases; unmatched bases: 6. As DNA, the CDR3 is TGTGCCACCAGCAGAGATCTTGCACTAGCGGGGACCCAGTACTTC. Translating gives CATSRDLALAGTQYF.

The chain links TRBV4-1 to TRBJ1-6, with TRBD1 as a possible D gene (6 bases). V dropped 3 bases and J dropped 0 bases, with 9 bases sitting between them. The germline V gene encodes CDR1 MGHRA and CDR2 YSYEKL. The CDR3 sequence is 16 residues long. The CDR3 protein is CASSQGAASYNSPLHF. The CDR3 region has the DNA TGCGCCAGCAGCCAGGGGGCCGCCTCCTATAATTCACCCCTCCACTTT.

The chain links TRBV10-3 to TRBJ1-1, with D tentatively TRBD1 (6 bases). Germline lookup yields CDR1 ENHRY and CDR2 SYGVKD. V lost 0 bases and J lost 3, with 14 bases in between. The CDR3 consists of 16 residues. This chain's CDR3 is CAISESRVGADTEAFF. The CDR3 coding sequence is TGTGCCATCAGTGAGTCGAGGGTGGGGGCGGACACTGAAGCTTTCTTT.

The chain employs TRBV5-1 and TRBJ2-5; weak D call: TRBD2 (5 bases). V lost 6 bases, J lost 5 bases, and 11 bases lay in between. CDR3 length equals 12 residues. Germline CDR1 SGHRS, CDR2 YFSETQ. The CDR3 region has the DNA TGCGCCAGCAAAAATCGCGGGGAGACCCAGTACTTC. It specifies CASKNRGETQYF.

J is TRBJ2-6 and V is TRBV7-3; perhaps TRBD1 as D (6 bases). The germline V gene encodes CDR1 SGHTA and CDR2 FQGTGA. The germline V and J ends were trimmed by 4 bases and 0 bases, with 16 bases remaining between them. The CDR3 loop spans 18 amino acids. The CDR3 bases are TGTGCCAGCAGCTATTTCGCAGGGGAAAACTCTGGGGCCAACGTCCTGACTTTC. It specifies CASSYFAGENSGANVLTF.

CDR3 loop: CSVGAGYAGELFF. The CDR3, as DNA: TGCAGCGTTGGAGCCGGGTATGCCGGGGAGCTGTTTTTT. V is TRBV29-1 and J is TRBJ2-2; D gene ambiguous. Germline values: CDR1 SQVTM, CDR2 ANQGSEA. The CDR3 extends over 13 amino acids. Trimming stripped 4 bases from V and 6 bases from J, with 12 bases between.

The chain employs TRBV2 and TRBJ2-7; 10 nucleotides agree with TRBD1. The trim removed 5 bases at V and 6 bases at J, leaving 10 bases unmatched. Germline-derived CDR1 and CDR2 are SNHLY and FYNNEI. The CDR3 is made up of 15 amino acids. CDR3 sequence: CASSIDLGQGTEQYF. The CDR3 nucleotides are TGTGCCAGCAGTATAGATTTGGGACAGGGGACCGAGCAGTACTTC.

CDR3 nucleotide sequence: TGTGCCAGTAGACACTTAGGGGGAAACACTGAAGCTTTCTTT. Amino acid sequence: CASRHLGGNTEAFF. The chain has TRBV19 and TRBJ1-1; possibly TRBD1 for D (6 bases). The CDR3 has 14 amino acids. Germline V gene data show CDR1 as LNHDA and CDR2 as SQIVND (reference sequence). Between the trimmed V and J ends, which lost 6 bases and 2 bases, there was a span of 13 bases.

The chain recombines TRBV2 with TRBJ2-1; 15 positions match TRBD2. Looked up from germline, CDR1 is SNHLY and CDR2 is FYNNEI. This CDR3 has 16 residues. The J segment lost 4 bases and the V segment lost 7 bases, leaving 5 bases of the junction unmatched. The CDR3 is CASKGTSGRPYNEQFF. The CDR3 nucleotides are TGTGCCAGCAAGGGGACTAGCGGGAGGCCTTACAATGAGCAGTTCTTC.

The V and J genes are TRBV6-4 and TRBJ2-2, with TRBD2 matching 9 bases. CDR1 MRHNA and CDR2 SNTAGT come from the germline V gene. Unmatched junction bases numbered 9, after V lost 6 bases and J lost 4 bases. This CDR3 contains 16 residues. CDR3 sequence: CASRPSLAGSTGELFF. The DNA for the CDR3 is TGTGCCAGCAGACCCTCTCTAGCGGGGTCCACCGGGGAGCTGTTTTTT.

This chain uses TRBV5-1 with TRBJ2-5; TRBD2 matches at 7 bases. Germline lookup yields CDR1 SGHRS and CDR2 YFSETQ. V was pared by 2 bases and J by 5 bases, with 6 bases of the junction left unmatched. The CDR3 consists of 14 residues. The CDR3, as DNA: TGCGCCAGCAGCTTAGCGGGGAGAGAGGAGACCCAGTACTTC. Its translation is CASSLAGREETQYF.

The chain is built from TRBV6-5 and TRBJ1-4; TRBD1 matches at 8 bases. Per the germline V gene, CDR1 is MNHEY and CDR2 is SVGAGI. Trimming at V came to 5 bases and at J to 5 bases, leaving 7 bases not matched to a gene. There are 15 residues in the CDR3. Written as DNA, the CDR3 is TGTGCCAGCAGTCGCAACAGGGGGACGAATGAAAAACTGTTTTTT. This sequence encodes CASSRNRGTNEKLFF.

V and J are TRBV28 and TRBJ2-7; D call uncertain. The V gene lost 2 bases and the J gene lost 5 bases, with 13 bases spanning the gap. Germline assignment: CDR1 MDHEN and CDR2 SYDVKM. The CDR3 has 14 amino acids. The CDR3 region is CASSLRPGRDEQYF. In nucleotides, the CDR3 is TGTGCCAGCAGTTTACGCCCGGGTCGAGACGAGCAGTACTTC.

The chain couples TRBV27 to TRBJ2-4; D is perhaps TRBD2 (5 bases). V lost 6 bases to trimming and J lost 1 base, with 10 bases between them. Germline CDR1 reads MNHEY; CDR2 reads SMNVEV (reference sequence). This CDR3 is 14 amino acids long. In DNA, the CDR3 is TGTGCCAGCAGGCCGACGGGGGCCAAAAACATTCAGTACTTC. This sequence encodes CASRPTGAKNIQYF.

On this clone: The sample holds other DNA sequences that translate to the same CDR3. The CDR3 bases are TGTGCCAGCAGTGTTACTACAACGAGAGGAAACACCATATATTTT. Protein product: CASSVTTTRGNTIYF. This sequence joins TRBV6-8 and TRBJ1-3; D ambiguous. The V end was cut by 5 bases, the J end by 4 bases, with 15 bases between. This CDR3 comprises 15 residues. Germline CDR1 and CDR2: MNHGY and SAAAGT.

J is TRBJ1-5 and V is TRBV2, with D unresolved. V gave up 4 bases and J gave up 3 bases, with 10 bases separating them. CDR1 SNHLY and CDR2 FYNNEI come from the germline V gene. CDR3 length: 14 amino acids. The CDR3 reads CASSVGQVNQPQHF. CDR3 coding DNA: TGTGCCAGCAGTGTGGGTCAGGTCAATCAGCCCCAGCATTTT.

The chain employs TRBV5-4 and TRBJ2-2, with 8 bases aligning to TRBD1. Germline loops: CDR1 SGHNT, CDR2 YYREEE (reference sequence). After removal of 4 bases from V and 4 bases from J, the junction contained 6 bases not matched to a gene. This CDR3 region has 15 residues. CDR3 loop: CASSTGQGGTGELFF. The DNA for the CDR3 is TGTGCCAGCAGCACCGGACAGGGAGGCACCGGGGAGCTGTTTTTT.

This chain connects TRBV11-2 to TRBJ2-1, with D maybe TRBD2 (6 bases). CDR3 length equals 16 residues. Trimming cost V 2 bases and J 7 bases, with 18 bases left between them. Germline lookup yields CDR1 SGHAT and CDR2 FQNNGV. The CDR3 sequence: CASSLRFGGQGNEQFF. CDR3 coding DNA: TGTGCCAGCAGCTTACGCTTTGGAGGGCAGGGTAATGAGCAGTTCTTC.

This chain joins TRBV24-1 and TRBJ2-1; the match to TRBD2 covers 9 bases. Germline V gives CDR1 KGHDR, CDR2 SFDVKD. Losses at the gene ends were 4 bases for V and 4 bases for J; bases not matched to a gene: 10. The CDR3 contains 17 residues. The CDR3 loop is CATSESGAAGGYNEQFF. Here the CDR3 DNA reads TGTGCCACCAGTGAATCAGGGGCAGCGGGGGGTTACAATGAGCAGTTCTTC.

The J gene is TRBJ2-5, the V gene TRBV2; D gene ambiguous. V lost 8 bases and J 9 bases, leaving 19 bases between the germline ends. Germline V lookup: CDR1 SNHLY, CDR2 FYNNEI. CDR3 length equals 13 residues. CDR3 residues: CASVVEERSAQYF. The CDR3 DNA sequence: TGTGCCAGCGTTGTAGAGGAGAGATCGGCCCAGTACTTC.

The CDR3 spells CAHGFSGGFSKNIQYF. DNA of the CDR3: TGTGCCCACGGTTTCTCAGGGGGCTTTTCCAAAAACATTCAGTACTTC. The V gene is TRBV7-2, the J gene TRBJ2-4; 8 nucleotides align to TRBD1. Germline CDR1 and CDR2: SGHTA and FQGNSA. This CDR3 comprises 16 residues. J gave up 2 bases and V 11 bases, and 14 bases lay outside the gene matches. The full variable domain, in which reference TRBV7-2 and TRBJ2-4 provide the parts outside the CDR3, is GAGVSQSPSNKVTEKGKDVELRCDPISGHTALYWYRQSLGQGLEFLIYFQGNSAPDKSGLPSDRFSAERTGGSVSTLTIQRTQQEDSAVYLCAHGFSGGFSKNIQYFGAGTRLSVL.

This chain joins TRBV15 and TRBJ2-3; 9 bases line up with TRBD2. The CDR3 sequence is 16 residues long. Trimming at V came to 2 bases and at J to 0 bases, leaving 3 bases not matched to a gene. CDR1 LNHNV and CDR2 YYDKDF come from the germline V gene (reference sequence). The CDR3 reads CATSRYSGSSTDTQYF. CDR3 nucleotides: TGTGCCACCAGCAGATATAGCGGGAGCAGCACAGATACGCAGTATTTT.

The chain recombines TRBV3-1 (or the pseudogene TRBV3-2) with TRBJ2-3, with 7 bases aligning to TRBD1. The V gene end was trimmed by 0 bases and the J gene end by 0 bases; junction bases not matched to a gene: 6. CDR3 length: 17 amino acids. Germline V gene data show CDR1 as LGHDT and CDR2 as YNNKEL (reference sequence). The CDR3 nucleotides read TGTGCCAGCAGCCAAGATCGGCGCAGGGGGAGCACAGATACGCAGTATTTT. This gives the protein CASSQDRRRGSTDTQYF.

The chain employs TRBV11-3 and TRBJ2-1; a possible D gene is TRBD1 (5 bases). V was shortened by 1 base and J by 10 bases, with 11 bases between the two germline ends. Looked up from germline, CDR1 is SGHNT and CDR2 is YENEEA. The CDR3 is 13 residues long. In DNA, the CDR3 is TGTGCCAGCAGCTTAGCTCTGACAGCCGAGCAGTTCTTC. This translates into CASSLALTAEQFF.

This chain links TRBV7-8 with TRBJ2-2, with a weak D call TRBD2 (6 bases). The CDR3 covers 13 residues. The ends were cut back, 4 bases at V and 4 bases at J, with 7 bases in the middle. In germline, CDR1 is SGHVS, CDR2 FQNEAQ. The chain's CDR3 is CASSWEATGELFF. The CDR3 nucleotides read TGTGCCAGCAGCTGGGAGGCCACCGGGGAGCTGTTTTTT.

This chain links TRBV5-6 with TRBJ2-7; 10 bases align to TRBD2. Unmatched junction bases numbered 4, after V lost 5 bases and J lost 5 bases. CDR1 is SGHDT and CDR2 is YYEEEE in the germline V gene. The CDR3 totals 13 residues. CDR3 coding DNA: TGTGCCAGCAGTCTAGCGGGAGCGAACGAGCAGTACTTC. Translating it yields CASSLAGANEQYF.